This TCR beta chain was retrieved from a study of CD8 T cells in ankylosing spondylitis (dated by TCRdb to the late 2010s). For the wider study: To find TCR variants linked to disease, the study profiled T cell receptor beta repertoires in ankylosing spondylitis patients and healthy donors. Peripheral blood was sampled, and synovial fluid was also collected from ankylosing spondylitis patients. The full study cohort comprised around 25 ankylosing spondylitis patients and 85 to 120 healthy donors. The paper's findings and limits, for the study overall: A TCR beta motif of several highly homologous amino acid variants appeared characteristic of blood from ankylosing spondylitis patients. The disease-linked clones showed a CD8+ phenotype and occurred at relatively low frequencies in peripheral blood. Some of the motif variants had been reported before in the synovial fluid and blood of reactive arthritis patients, a finding that suggests common disease-initiation mechanisms. The disease-linked clones were reported to be significantly enriched in matched synovial fluid samples from ankylosing spondylitis patients.

This clonotype was seen many times. The antigen it binds to is not known. Base quality data are lacking; no much larger clone is found one base away. Reads for this sample came from an Illumina HiSeq 2500. Quantitative 5'-RACE with molecular barcodes was the method used to prepare the TCR beta libraries. On the study's bioinformatics: Disease-linked TCR variants were identified with a new computational method built on a probabilistic model of VDJ rearrangement. TCRdb redid the processing of the public reads, applying fastp at Q25 and MiXCR, and retained in-frame beta chains. One record per CDR3 amino acid sequence lists the most common genes and DNA. TCRdb assigned the V and J calls; the authors' analysis was not used. The sample includes 330,000 or so distinct CDR3 sequences, with under 8.5% observed a single time. The ten largest clonotypes hold roughly 15% of the sample. In the germline V gene, CDR1 corresponds to MNHEY and CDR2 to SVGEGT. V is cut by 5 bases and J by 1 base, and the space between the germline ends is 14 bases. The CDR3 runs 15 residues from the cysteine to the phenylalanine. The sequence is cut down to CDR3 DNA, 45 bases in frame from base 1.

The specimen was blood, either unsorted or a sorted T cell fraction (not recorded which). The chain is encoded by TRBV6-2 or TRBV6-3 joined to TRBJ1-1; the D segment cannot be called with confidence. The receptor was isolated from a male donor with ankylosing spondylitis. The DNA sequence is given as TGTGCCAGCAGTGCGAGACGGCTTGGGAACACTGAAGCTTTCTTT. The encoded protein is CASSARRLGNTEAFF.